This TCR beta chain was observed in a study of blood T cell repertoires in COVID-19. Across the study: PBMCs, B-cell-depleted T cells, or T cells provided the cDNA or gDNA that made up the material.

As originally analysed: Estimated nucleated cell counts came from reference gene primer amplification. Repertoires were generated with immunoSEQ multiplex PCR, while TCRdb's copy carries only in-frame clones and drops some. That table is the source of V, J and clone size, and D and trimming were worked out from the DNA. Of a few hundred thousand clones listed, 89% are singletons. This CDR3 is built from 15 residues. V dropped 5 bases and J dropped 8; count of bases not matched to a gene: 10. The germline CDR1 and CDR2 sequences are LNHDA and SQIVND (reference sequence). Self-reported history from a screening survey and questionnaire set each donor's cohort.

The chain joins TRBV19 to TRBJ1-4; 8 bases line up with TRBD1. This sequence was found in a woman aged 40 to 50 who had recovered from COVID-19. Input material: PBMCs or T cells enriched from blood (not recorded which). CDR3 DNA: TGTGCCAGTAGTTACCCGAGACAGGGGCCCGAAAAACTGTTTTTT. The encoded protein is CASSYPRQGPEKLFF.